This is a list of T cell receptor beta chains from one sample in a study of T cells in Graves' hyperthyroidism and ophthalmopathy. TCRdb analysed the multiplex PCR reads with MiXCR anew, one entry per CDR3 protein. The sample carries a few hundred thousand distinct CDR3 sequences, about an eighth recorded once. The sequencing sample was made of blood. These receptors all come from a woman aged 40 to 55 with Graves' ophthalmopathy. Each CDR3 is given with its conserved first and last residue. The D gene is left open where the match is weak. A clone size is listed for some rows: how often the clone was seen (once, few, many), or a class if it is expanded.

TRBJ2-2 few TRBD2 TRBV12-3/TRBV12-4 CASSLRLAGANTGELFF TGTGCCAGCAGTTTACGTCTAGCGGGGGCGAACACCGGGGAGCTGTTTTTT
TRBJ1-2 many . TRBV3-1 CASSQELRGGYTF TGTGCCAGCAGCCAAGAATTGAGGGGTGGCTACACCTTC
TRBJ1-6 . . TRBV7-6 CASSFGGYGSPLHF TGTGCCAGCAGCTTTGGGGGATATGGATCACCCCTCCACTTT
TRBJ1-2 . . TRBV24-1 CATSEFRQDSRYTF TGTGCCACCAGTGAATTCAGACAGGACTCGCGCTACACCTTC
TRBJ1-2 . . TRBV11-3 CASSLVAGPYGYTF TGTGCCAGCAGCTTAGTGGCGGGACCCTATGGCTACACCTTC
TRBJ2-5 . . TRBV11-2 CASSSTGTLQETQYF TGTGCCAGCAGCTCTACCGGGACTTTACAAGAGACCCAGTACTTC
TRBJ1-2 many . TRBV19 CASSIGPGRLSGYTF TGTGCCAGTAGTATAGGGCCAGGACGACTATCCGGCTACACCTTC
TRBJ2-7 many . TRBV20-1 CSARDGRVVYEQYF TGCAGTGCTAGAGATGGGCGGGTTGTCTACGAGCAGTACTTC
TRBJ2-1 . . TRBV4-1 CASSPQQTDNEQFF TGCGCCAGCAGCCCCCAACAGACCGACAATGAGCAGTTCTTC
TRBJ2-5 . . TRBV4-1 CASRDVGGRKETQYF TGCGCCAGCAGAGATGTGGGGGGTAGGAAAGAGACCCAGTACTTC
TRBJ2-7 . TRBD1 TRBV24-1 CATSDLLRPGQGTYEQYF TGTGCCACCAGTGATTTGCTAAGACCGGGACAGGGCACCTACGAGCAGTACTTC
TRBJ2-1 many . TRBV5-8 CASSLDAAYNEQFF TGTGCCAGCAGCTTGGATGCCGCCTACAATGAGCAGTTCTTC
TRBJ2-1 . . TRBV3-1 CASSPYLGLTLFF TGTGCCAGCAGCCCGTATCTGGGACTTACGTTGTTCTTC
TRBJ1-2 many . TRBV6-1 CASRPMTGSYGYTF TGTGCCAGCAGACCAATGACAGGATCTTATGGCTACACCTTC
TRBJ2-5 few . TRBV18 CASSPSQSQETQYF TGTGCCAGCTCACCATCACAGAGCCAAGAGACCCAGTACTTC
TRBJ1-5 many . TRBV3-1 CASSHGVDQPQHF TGTGCCAGCAGCCATGGGGTGGATCAGCCCCAGCATTTT
TRBJ1-2 few . TRBV6-5 CASSYGATGYGYTF TGTGCCAGCAGTTACGGGGCCACGGGTTATGGCTACACCTTC
TRBJ1-1 . . TRBV3-1 CASSQGRAPDTEAFF TGTGCCAGCAGCCAAGGTCGGGCACCTGACACTGAAGCTTTCTTT
TRBJ1-1 many . TRBV24-1 CATRKDGTIGTEAFF TGTGCCACCAGGAAAGACGGGACTATCGGAACTGAAGCTTTCTTT
TRBJ2-7 . . TRBV7-9 CASSSTTPYEQYF TGTGCCAGCAGCTCTACCACCCCCTACGAGCAGTACTTC
TRBJ2-3 few . TRBV4-2 CASSPMGGGDSSTDTQYF TGTGCCAGCAGCCCCATGGGGGGCGGGGACTCTAGCACAGATACGCAGTATTTT
TRBJ2-7 . TRBD1 TRBV14 CASSLNDRGSLYEQYF TGTGCCAGCAGCCTAAACGACAGGGGGTCCCTCTACGAGCAGTACTTC
TRBJ2-7 many . TRBV6-1 CASRLYISYEQYF TGTGCCAGCAGACTATACATCTCCTACGAGCAGTACTTC
TRBJ2-7 . . TRBV29-1 CSVTYTPHEQYF TGCAGCGTTACATACACCCCCCACGAGCAGTACTTC
TRBJ2-7 . . TRBV6-1 CASRTSAALRQLYSYEQYF TGTGCCAGCCGAACCTCCGCCGCGCTCCGACAGCTATACTCCTACGAGCAGTACTTC
TRBJ2-2 many TRBD2 TRBV7-8 CASSPRREGAGELFF TGTGCCAGCAGCCCCCGGCGGGAGGGAGCCGGGGAGCTGTTTTTT
TRBJ2-3 . TRBD2 TRBV20-1 CSASNLGLAGGTDTQYF TGCAGTGCTAGTAACCTGGGACTAGCGGGAGGAACAGATACGCAGTATTTT
TRBJ1-5 . . TRBV5-8 CASSPGLGASQPQHF TGTGCCAGCAGCCCGGGGCTGGGTGCTAGTCAGCCCCAGCATTTT
TRBJ2-1 . TRBD1 TRBV5-5 CASHNQGASYNEQFF TGTGCCAGCCACAACCAGGGGGCATCCTACAATGAGCAGTTCTTC
TRBJ1-5 many TRBD1 TRBV19 CASRNRGEPQHF TGTGCCAGTAGGAACAGGGGTGAGCCCCAGCATTTT
TRBJ1-1 many . TRBV20-1 CSARGVRGMNTEAFF TGCAGTGCTAGGGGGGTGAGAGGGATGAACACTGAAGCTTTCTTT
TRBJ1-5 many TRBD1 TRBV6-1 CASSFDRDHQPQHF TGTGCCAGCAGTTTTGACAGGGACCATCAGCCCCAGCATTTT
TRBJ1-1 few TRBD1 TRBV2 CASSFKQGAAEALF TGTGCCAGCAGTTTCAAACAGGGGGCGGCTGAAGCTCTCTTT
TRBJ1-2 few . TRBV5-1 CASSLESANYGYTF TGCGCCAGCAGCTTGGAATCAGCTAACTATGGCTACACCTTC
TRBJ1-2 . . TRBV19 CASSYTVTGTYGYTF TGTGCCAGTAGTTACACTGTAACAGGGACCTATGGCTACACCTTC
TRBJ2-1 many . TRBV2 CASSEARSYGNEQFF TGTGCCAGCAGTGAAGCTAGGTCCTATGGCAATGAGCAGTTCTTC
TRBJ1-5 many . TRBV7-8 CASSLVTAQPQHF TGTGCCAGCAGCTTAGTGACAGCCCAGCCCCAGCATTTT
TRBJ1-4 . . TRBV7-9 CASSTTQGWGEKLFF TGTGCCAGCAGCACTACACAGGGTTGGGGTGAAAAACTGTTTTTT
TRBJ2-3 many . TRBV11-3 CASSLGLRLQDTQYF TGTGCCAGCAGCTTAGGCCTCCGTCTCCAAGATACGCAGTATTTT
TRBJ2-3 many TRBD2 TRBV2 CASSPGLAGGSTDTQYF TGTGCCAGCAGTCCGGGACTAGCGGGGGGGTCCACAGATACGCAGTATTTT
TRBJ1-6 many TRBD1 TRBV7-9 CASSSHGQGTPLHF TGTGCTAGCAGCTCTCACGGACAGGGAACTCCCCTCCACTTT
TRBJ2-5 . . TRBV6-2/TRBV6-3 CASGYRQARETQYF TGTGCCAGCGGTTACCGGCAAGCGAGGGAGACCCAGTACTTC
TRBJ2-7 many TRBD2 TRBV20-1 CSASSGLADPGEQYF TGCAGTGCTAGCTCGGGACTAGCGGATCCAGGCGAGCAGTACTTC
TRBJ2-7 many . TRBV7-9 CASSLRYGSFWAQRAEQYF TGTGCCAGCAGCTTACGCTATGGGTCTTTTTGGGCCCAGAGAGCCGAGCAGTACTTC